Here is one T cell receptor (beta chain) with its context. This sample was included in a study of blood T cell repertoires in COVID-19. Whole-study context: From the United States, Italy and Spain came samples of acute and convalescent COVID-19. The cDNA or gDNA used as material had been derived from T cells, B-cell-depleted T cells, or PBMCs.

There are 15 residues in the CDR3. The ends were cut back, 2 bases at V and 4 bases at J, with 14 bases in the middle. Germline V gene data show CDR1 as MNHEY and CDR2 as SVGAGI. In the source study's methods: Amplified reference gene primers provided the basis for estimating nucleated cell counts. TCRdb keeps only in-frame clones here, not all; method: immunoSEQ multiplex PCR. D and trimming were read from the DNA, whereas the V and J calls and clone size are those reported in that table. Of over 75,000 clones listed, almost 85% are singletons. This chain links TRBV6-5 with TRBJ1-2; possible D gene TRBD1, 5 bases. Sequenced sample: peripheral blood. The receptor was derived from a man between 65 and 80 years old with acute or convalescent COVID-19. As DNA, the CDR3 is TGTGCCAGCAGTTACAACGGGCAGGGAGGCTATGGCTACACCTTC. This gives the protein CASSYNGQGGYGYTF.